This T cell receptor beta chain is drawn from a study of T-cell reconstitution after alpha-beta-depleted transplantation in children. Notes on the study in general: Expanded graft clones, several hundred of them, were reportedly the source of alpha-beta T cells about two months after transplant.

Unique molecular identifiers were incorporated into the prepared TCRbeta library. TCRdb re-analysed the PCR reads in MiXCR, keeping a single row per CDR3 protein. This sample has around 500,000 distinct CDR3 sequences, with approximately 22% found just once. CDR1 LNHNV and CDR2 YYDKDF come from the germline V gene (reference sequence). The CDR3 runs to 13 residues. V was cut by 3 bases and J by 7 bases, with 10 bases left in between. This clonotype appeared a few times. What it binds is not known. The sample in question was PBMCs, mostly from graft donor cells, obtained 360 days after TCRalphabeta/CD19-depleted stem cell transplant. V and J are TRBV15 and TRBJ2-1; D gene uncertain. The TCR sequence derives from a boy under three years old who had a stem cell transplant for acute myeloid leukemia, so the T cells may come from the graft donor. The chain's CDR3 is CATSRSWANEQFF. The DNA of the CDR3 is TGTGCCACCAGCAGGAGTTGGGCGAATGAGCAGTTCTTC.